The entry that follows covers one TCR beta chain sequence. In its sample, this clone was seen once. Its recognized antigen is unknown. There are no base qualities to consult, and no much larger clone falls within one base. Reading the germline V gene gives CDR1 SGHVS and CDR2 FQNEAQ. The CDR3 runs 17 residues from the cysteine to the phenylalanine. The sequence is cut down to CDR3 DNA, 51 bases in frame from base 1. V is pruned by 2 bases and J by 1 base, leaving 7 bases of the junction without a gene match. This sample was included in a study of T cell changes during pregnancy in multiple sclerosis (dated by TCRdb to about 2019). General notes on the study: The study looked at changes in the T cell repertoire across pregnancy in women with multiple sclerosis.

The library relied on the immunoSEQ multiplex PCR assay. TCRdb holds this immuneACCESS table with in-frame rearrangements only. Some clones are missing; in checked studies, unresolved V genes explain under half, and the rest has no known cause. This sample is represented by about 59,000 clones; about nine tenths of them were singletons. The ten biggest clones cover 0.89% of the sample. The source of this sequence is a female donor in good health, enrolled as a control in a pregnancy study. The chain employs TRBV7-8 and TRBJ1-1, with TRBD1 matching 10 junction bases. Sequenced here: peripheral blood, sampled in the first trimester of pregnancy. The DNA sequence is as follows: TGTGCCAGCAGCTTAAGACAGGGGGCCCTAAAGAACACTGAAGCTTTCTTT. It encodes CASSLRQGALKNTEAFF.